Following are 22 T cell receptor beta chains from one sample sequenced in a study of blood T cells in healthy people across ages. A sample-barcoded 5' primer and a J-beta primer mix were used in a second PCR of about 7 to 11 cycles. From the 5' RACE reads, TCRdb called clonotypes with MiXCR, one entry per CDR3 protein. Of about 830,000 distinct CDR3 sequences in the sample, 55% to 70% are singletons; the top ten hold 20% to 25%. Material: blood. The source of these receptors is a young man in good health.

The chain joins TRBV6-5 to TRBJ2-1; the match to TRBD1 covers 11 bases. Trimming removed 6 bases from V and 7 bases from J; junction bases left unmatched: 8. Per germline, CDR1 MNHEY and CDR2 SVGAGI. The CDR3 is 15 residues long. The CDR3 bases are TGTGCCAGCAGCCCTACCGGGACAGGGGGGAATGAGCAGTTCTTC. This codes for CASSPTGTGGNEQFF.

The sample holds a few counts of this clonotype. The chain combines TRBV15 with TRBJ2-7, with 8 positions matching TRBD2. The CDR3 is 14 residues long. J was trimmed by 10 bases and V by 3 bases; bases with no gene match: 11. Germline-derived CDR1 and CDR2 are LNHNV and YYDKDF (reference sequence). This chain's CDR3 is CATSSNIAGLAQYF. Written as DNA, the CDR3 is TGTGCCACCAGCAGTAATATAGCGGGACTCGCTCAGTACTTC.

This chain joins TRBV13 and TRBJ2-1, with D possibly matching TRBD2 (6 bases). This CDR3 has 13 amino acids. The germline gives CDR1 PRHDT, CDR2 FYEKMQ (reference sequence). V lost 5 bases, J lost 7 bases, and 12 bases lay in between. The CDR3 coding sequence is TGTGCCAGCAGCCAACGGAGCGGGAATGAGCAGTTCTTC. This codes for CASSQRSGNEQFF.

This CDR3 is CASGQGLPYNEQFF. CDR3 nucleotide sequence: TGTGCCAGCGGACAGGGGCTACCCTACAATGAGCAGTTCTTC. The V gene is TRBV25-1, the J gene TRBJ2-1, with TRBD1 identical over 9 bases. The ends lost 8 bases at V and 2 bases at J; junction bases unmatched: 4. The CDR3 has 14 residues. Germline loops: CDR1 MGHDK, CDR2 SYGVNS. Together with reference TRBV25-1 and TRBJ2-1, the CDR3 gives the full variable domain: EADIYQTPRYLVIGTGKKITLECSQTMGHDKMYWYQQDPGMELHLIHYSYGVNSTEKGDLSSESTVSRIRTEHFPLTLESARPSHTSQYLCASGQGLPYNEQFFGPGTRLTVL.

The rearrangement joins TRBV7-9 to TRBJ2-1; TRBD2 agrees at 7 bases. Germline V lookup: CDR1 SEHNR, CDR2 FQNEAQ (reference sequence). V was clipped by 5 bases and J by 5 bases; unmatched bases: 15. The CDR3 runs to 17 residues. The CDR3 DNA is TGTGCCAGCAGCGCCCGGAGCTTCCCGGGGGGAAACAATGAGCAGTTCTTC. Its protein is CASSARSFPGGNNEQFF.

V gene TRBV28 combines with J gene TRBJ2-4; 9 bases map to TRBD1. The J segment lost 5 bases and the V segment lost 8 bases, leaving 4 bases of the junction unmatched. Germline V gives CDR1 MDHEN, CDR2 SYDVKM. CDR3 length equals 13 residues. The CDR3 nucleotides are TGTGCCAGCGGACGGACAGGGGAAAACATTCAGTACTTC. Translating it yields CASGRTGENIQYF.

The chain joins TRBV20-1 to TRBJ2-3; a weak D match, TRBD2 (7 bases). This CDR3 has 15 residues. The germline CDR1 and CDR2 sequences are DFQATT and SNEGSKA (reference sequence). The chain's CDR3 is CSLGGGAASPDTQYF. CDR3 DNA: TGCAGCCTAGGGGGGGGGGCCGCTTCTCCAGATACGCAGTATTTT.

The rearrangement uses TRBV7-2 and TRBJ1-2, with D uncertain. Trimming pared 5 bases from V and 2 bases from J, leaving 12 bases between. This CDR3 region has 14 residues. The germline V gene encodes CDR1 SGHTA and CDR2 FQGNSA. CDR3 sequence (DNA): TGTGCCAGCAGCCCGCGGGGTAGGAACTATGGCTACACCTTC. Its translation: CASSPRGRNYGYTF.

The genes are TRBV5-1 and TRBJ2-3; D is unclear. In germline, CDR1 is SGHRS, CDR2 YFSETQ. V was pared by 2 bases and J by 1 base, with 11 bases between. This CDR3 has 15 amino acids. The chain's CDR3 is CASSFINLGTDTQYF. The CDR3 DNA follows: TGCGCCAGCAGCTTCATTAATCTGGGCACAGATACGCAGTATTTT.

This chain joins TRBV6-1 and TRBJ1-2; the D is unclear. Germline V gene sequence: CDR1 MNHNS, CDR2 SASEGT. The CDR3 sequence is 13 residues long. The V end was cut by 2 bases, the J end by 3 bases, with 7 bases between. The CDR3 reads CASSEWAHYGYTF. The CDR3 DNA follows: TGTGCCAGCAGTGAATGGGCACACTATGGCTACACCTTC.

The V gene is TRBV10-1, the J gene TRBJ2-1; TRBD2 matches 9 bases. This CDR3 is 17 amino acids long. The germline V gene has CDR1 WNHNN and CDR2 SYGVQD (reference sequence). The J segment lost 2 bases and the V segment lost 3 bases, leaving 8 bases of the junction unmatched. CDR3 coding DNA: TGCGCCAGCAGTGAAGCCCTAGCGGGGCTACCCTACAATGAGCAGTTCTTC. Protein: CASSEALAGLPYNEQFF.

The V and J genes are TRBV19 and TRBJ2-5, with D possibly TRBD2 on 6 matching bases. The ends were cut back, 10 bases at V and 4 bases at J, with 22 bases in the middle. CDR1 is LNHDA, CDR2 SQIVND, per germline (reference sequence). The length of the CDR3 is 15 residues. The CDR3 protein is CATGTAGGAGETQYF. The DNA of the CDR3 is TGTGCCACCGGGACTGCCGGGGGAGCGGGAGAGACCCAGTACTTC.

The chain links TRBV28 to TRBJ1-2; D is ambiguous. CDR3 length: 12 residues. Germline V CDR1 and CDR2: MDHEN, SYDVKM. With 1 base removed from V and 6 bases from J, the gap between germline ends came to 6 bases. CDR3 nucleotide sequence: TGTGCCAGCAGTTTATCGCGCGATGGCTACACCTTC. Its protein product is CASSLSRDGYTF.

The V and J genes are TRBV2 and TRBJ2-3; TRBD2 matches at 13 bases. The germline gives CDR1 SNHLY, CDR2 FYNNEI. V lost 6 bases, J lost 3 bases, and 3 bases stayed unmatched. The CDR3 runs 15 residues. As DNA, the CDR3 is TGTGCCAGCAGGTTGGGACTAGCGGGGACAGATACGCAGTATTTT. Protein product: CASRLGLAGTDTQYF.

The chain links TRBV5-5 to TRBJ2-3; D unresolved. This CDR3 contains 14 residues. Per the germline V gene, CDR1 is SGHKS and CDR2 is YYEKEE (reference sequence). V was trimmed by 4 bases and J by 2 bases, leaving 11 bases between them. Here the CDR3 reads CASSLEWITDTQYF. The CDR3 region has the DNA TGTGCCAGCAGCCTAGAATGGATCACAGATACGCAGTATTTT.

The rearrangement links TRBV12-3 or TRBV12-4 to TRBJ1-2; TRBD1 might be the D (6 bases). With 6 bases removed from V and 3 bases from J, the gap between germline ends came to 20 bases. CDR3 length equals 16 residues. The CDR3 sequence: CASSPRATGRDYGYTF. CDR3 nucleotide sequence: TGTGCCAGCAGCCCACGCGCCACAGGGAGGGACTATGGCTACACCTTC.

This sequence joins TRBV7-9 and TRBJ1-2, with D perhaps matching TRBD1 (6 bases). Between the trimmed V and J ends, which lost 5 bases and 0 bases, there was a span of 13 bases. The CDR3 is made up of 15 amino acids. Germline CDR1 SEHNR, CDR2 FQNEAQ (reference sequence). The CDR3 reads CASSPDSSSNYGYTF. The CDR3 region has the DNA TGTGCCAGCAGCCCGGACAGTTCATCTAACTATGGCTACACCTTC.

The CDR3 region has the DNA TGTGCCAGCAGCTTAGACTTCGGTGGACAGATCGGTGGCTACACCTTC. Protein: CASSLDFGGQIGGYTF. This rearrangement joins TRBV7-9 to TRBJ1-2, with D possibly being TRBD1 (6 bases). The germline V and J ends were trimmed by 1 base and 7 bases, with 19 bases remaining between them. Germline V gives CDR1 SEHNR, CDR2 FQNEAQ (reference sequence). CDR3 length: 16 amino acids. Looking up the rest from reference TRBV7-9 and TRBJ1-2 gives the full variable domain: DTGVSQNPRHKITKRGQNVTFRCDPISEHNRLYWYRQTLGQGPEFLTYFQNEAQLEKSRLLSDRFSAERPKGSFSTLEIQRTEQGDSAMYLCASSLDFGGQIGGYTFGSGTRLTVV.

The chain uses TRBV2 and TRBJ2-5; D remains unclear. The CDR3 length is 14 residues. V gave up 3 bases and J gave up 4 bases, with 12 bases separating them. CDR1 is SNHLY, CDR2 FYNNEI, per germline. Here the CDR3 reads CASSEKARRETQYF. The DNA for the CDR3 is TGTGCCAGCAGTGAGAAGGCCCGACGAGAGACCCAGTACTTC.

The chain has TRBV18 and TRBJ2-4, with D hard to call. The germline CDR1 and CDR2 sequences are KGHSH and LQKENI. The CDR3 loop spans 12 amino acids. Trimming left V 3 bases short and J 8 bases short, with 8 bases between. The CDR3 here is CASSPDGYIQYF. As DNA, the CDR3 is TGTGCCAGCTCACCGGACGGATACATTCAGTACTTC.

The rearrangement uses TRBV12-3 or TRBV12-4 and TRBJ2-1, with a tentative D call TRBD2 (7 bases). The CDR3 runs 15 residues. V shed 5 bases and J shed 3 bases, with 14 bases lying between them. CDR3 DNA: TGTGCCAGCAGTAAGGGAGGGGGGCACTACAATGAGCAGTTCTTC. This encodes CASSKGGGHYNEQFF.

The table lists this clonotype with a count of one. The chain carries TRBV20-1 and TRBJ2-1; 10 bases align to TRBD2. With V trimmed by 1 base and J by 0 bases, 6 bases remained unmatched. The CDR3 contains 17 residues. Germline V gene data show CDR1 as DFQATT and CDR2 as SNEGSKA (reference sequence). CDR3 DNA: TGCAGTGCTAGAGTGGCTAGCGGGAGCCGCTCCTACAATGAGCAGTTCTTC. Translating gives CSARVASGSRSYNEQFF.